The next 18 T cell receptor beta chains were all read from a single sample in a study of T cells in Graves' hyperthyroidism and ophthalmopathy. Amplification targeted TCR beta CDR3 regions from RNA transcripts. The HTBI primer set was used in a first-round RT-PCR of the TCR CDR3. One entry per CDR3 protein results from TCRdb running MiXCR on the multiplex PCR reads. The profile shows 450,000 to 500,000 distinct CDR3 sequences, 22% of them singletons. Sequences were obtained from blood. The source is a woman aged 70-85 years with Graves' ophthalmopathy.

This clonotype was seen only a few times. The V gene is TRBV20-1, the J gene TRBJ2-5, with D maybe TRBD1 (5 bases). V shed 4 bases and J shed 0 bases, with 21 bases lying between them. Germline CDR1 and CDR2: DFQATT and SNEGSKA (reference sequence). The CDR3 extends over 17 amino acids. The CDR3 DNA reads TGCAGTGCTAAACTTATGGGGCCAGGGATCCACCAAGAGACCCAGTACTTC. Amino acid sequence: CSAKLMGPGIHQETQYF.

This clonotype has a count of ten or more. The J gene is TRBJ2-7, the V gene TRBV2; no definite D call. Between the trimmed V and J ends, which lost 10 bases and 2 bases, there was a span of 12 bases. The germline V gene encodes CDR1 SNHLY and CDR2 FYNNEI. The CDR3 spans 12 residues. In DNA, the CDR3 is TGTGCCACAACGCGGCAGACCTACGAGCAGTACTTC. It translates to CATTRQTYEQYF.

V usage is TRBV18 and J usage is TRBJ1-1; TRBD1 is a possible D gene (6 bases). CDR3 length: 12 amino acids. CDR1 is KGHSH, CDR2 LQKENI, per germline. Trimming removed 3 bases from V and 11 bases from J, with 13 bases in between. CDR3 protein: CASSPTQGEAFF. The CDR3 coding sequence is TGTGCCAGCTCACCGACACAGGGAGAGGCTTTCTTT.

This clonotype was seen more than once but under ten times. The V call is TRBV24-1, the J call TRBJ2-1, with a tentative D call TRBD2 (7 bases). This CDR3 has 15 amino acids. The V gene's germline CDR1 is KGHDR and CDR2 SFDVKD. Deletions cut 3 bases from V and 8 bases from J, with 16 bases between. CDR3 amino acids: CATSDAGAGVDEQFF. The DNA for the CDR3 is TGTGCCACCAGTGATGCGGGGGCGGGAGTTGATGAGCAGTTCTTC.

This chain joins TRBV5-1 and TRBJ2-3; 14 bases agree with TRBD2. CDR3 length equals 17 residues. Germline V gene data show CDR1 as SGHRS and CDR2 as YFSETQ. Trimming took 4 bases from V and 2 from J; bases not matched to a gene: 6. CDR3 in DNA: TGCGCCAGCAGCCCTCGACTAGCGGGAGGGTACACAGATACGCAGTATTTT. This translates into CASSPRLAGGYTDTQYF.

This rearrangement joins TRBV3-1 to TRBJ1-5; 9 nucleotides align to TRBD1. The CDR3 spans 14 residues. Trimming took 5 bases from V and 10 from J; bases not matched to a gene: 9. Germline V CDR1 and CDR2: LGHDT, YNNKEL (reference sequence). For the CDR3, the DNA is TGTGCCAGCAGCTTACAGGGGGCGGAGGGTCCCCAGCATTTT. It translates to CASSLQGAEGPQHF. The whole variable domain, filled in from reference TRBV3-1 and TRBJ1-5, reads DTAVSQTPKYLVTQMGNDKSIKCEQNLGHDTMYWYKQDSKKFLKIMFSYNNKELIINETVPNRFSPKSPDKAHLNLHINSLELGDSAVYFCASSLQGAEGPQHFGDGTRLSIL.

The CDR3 sequence: CASSSQRGVTDTQYF. For the CDR3, the DNA is TGTGCCAGCAGCTCCCAGCGGGGGGTTACAGATACGCAGTATTTT. V is TRBV7-2 and J is TRBJ2-3, with 9 bases matching TRBD2. This CDR3 is 15 amino acids long. V dropped 4 bases and J dropped 3; count of bases not matched to a gene: 5. The germline CDR1 and CDR2 sequences are SGHTA and FQGNSA.

The chain carries TRBV15 and TRBJ2-3, with D tentatively TRBD2 (6 bases). The germline V and J ends were trimmed by 2 bases and 2 bases, with 17 bases remaining between them. This CDR3 has 17 residues. Germline CDR1 reads LNHNV; CDR2 reads YYDKDF (reference sequence). DNA for the CDR3: TGTGCCACCAGCAGACCTCCTCGGGAGTCCGCCACAGATACGCAGTATTTT. Its translation: CATSRPPRESATDTQYF.

The chain carries TRBV20-1 and TRBJ2-7, with a possible D match to TRBD1 (6 bases). V dropped 0 bases and J dropped 0 bases, with 12 bases sitting between them. Germline V gene sequence: CDR1 DFQATT, CDR2 SNEGSKA (reference sequence). The CDR3 extends over 15 amino acids. CDR3 DNA: TGCAGTGCTAGAGACACAGGGAACTTCTCCTACGAGCAGTACTTC. Translation gives CSARDTGNFSYEQYF.

The rearrangement joins TRBV30 to TRBJ2-7; weak D call: TRBD2 (5 bases). Deletions cut 0 bases from V and 6 bases from J, with 15 bases between. CDR3 size: 14 residues. Germline V gives CDR1 GTSNPN, CDR2 SVGIG (reference sequence). The CDR3 sequence is CAWSVGRTSPEQYF. As DNA, the CDR3 is TGTGCCTGGAGTGTGGGGAGAACTTCTCCCGAGCAGTACTTC.

This clonotype was observed at least ten times. V usage is TRBV11-2 and J usage is TRBJ1-2; TRBD1 might be the D (6 bases). V lost 1 base and J 7 bases, leaving 19 bases between the germline ends. CDR1 and CDR2 from the germline V gene are SGHAT and FQNNGV. The CDR3 is 16 residues long. The CDR3 sequence is CASSLGVGGFLSGYTF. CDR3 in DNA: TGTGCCAGCAGCTTAGGGGTAGGGGGATTTTTGAGTGGCTACACCTTC.

This clonotype occurred many times. This chain connects TRBV14 to TRBJ1-1; unclear D gene. Trimming left V 5 bases short and J 1 base short, with 8 bases between. CDR3 length: 13 residues. Germline V CDR1 and CDR2: SGHDN, FVKESK. Written as DNA, the CDR3 is TGTGCCAGCAGCAAGACAAGGAACACTGAAGCTTTCTTT. Translated, it gives CASSKTRNTEAFF.

The gene calls are TRBV10-3 and TRBJ1-2, with a tentative D call TRBD1 (5 bases). V lost 2 bases and J 4 bases, leaving 17 bases between the germline ends. The germline V gene has CDR1 ENHRY and CDR2 SYGVKD. The CDR3 has 16 residues. CDR3 nucleotides: TGTGCCATCAGTGAGGCGACCGGAGGGACCTTCTATGGCTACACCTTC. It yields the protein CAISEATGGTFYGYTF.

A few counts support this clonotype. CDR3 nucleotide sequence: TGTGCCTGGAGTATGGCAGGGCCTTACGAGCAGTACTTC. Translating it yields CAWSMAGPYEQYF. The V call is TRBV30, the J call TRBJ2-7; TRBD1 might be the D (5 bases). Germline V gives CDR1 GTSNPN, CDR2 SVGIG (reference sequence). V shed 2 bases and J shed 4 bases, with 12 bases lying between them. The CDR3 contains 13 residues.

This clonotype was seen a few times. The chain has TRBV7-9 and TRBJ2-5; TRBD2 might be the D (6 bases). Deletions cut 3 bases from V and 1 base from J, with 9 bases between. The CDR3 is made up of 14 amino acids. CDR1 is SEHNR, CDR2 FQNEAQ, per germline (reference sequence). CDR3 in DNA: TGTGCCAGCAGCTTGGGGACTTTCCAAGAGACCCAGTACTTC. Translation gives CASSLGTFQETQYF. Complete variable domain (other parts from reference TRBV7-9 and TRBJ2-5): DTGVSQNPRHKITKRGQNVTFRCDPISEHNRLYWYRQTLGQGPEFLTYFQNEAQLEKSRLLSDRFSAERPKGSFSTLEIQRTEQGDSAMYLCASSLGTFQETQYFGPGTRLLVL.

This clonotype was observed a few times. The chain has TRBV3-1 and TRBJ2-7; TRBD2 matches 9 bases. Trimming removed 3 bases from V and 9 bases from J; junction bases left unmatched: 9. The germline gives CDR1 LGHDT, CDR2 YNNKEL (reference sequence). The CDR3 has 14 residues. The CDR3 protein is CASSHSTSGLGQYF. The CDR3 DNA is TGTGCCAGCAGCCACTCGACTAGCGGTCTTGGGCAGTACTTC.

Regarding this clonotype: Given a much more abundant clone one base away, this may be a read error. The gene calls are TRBV12-3 or TRBV12-4 and TRBJ1-2; 12 bases are a match to TRBD1. The CDR3 is 14 amino acids. V was pared by 5 bases and J by 7 bases, with 5 bases of the junction left unmatched. The CDR3 loop reads CASSAGTGGGGYTF. The CDR3 DNA reads as TGTGCCAGCAGTGCCGGGACAGGGGGCGGTGGCTACACCTTC.

This clonotype was recorded at least ten times. The rearrangement links TRBV6-1 to TRBJ2-7; D is perhaps TRBD2 (6 bases). The CDR3 has 16 amino acids. Trimming shortened V by 6 bases and J by 2 bases, and 20 bases separated the two germline ends. CDR1 is MNHNS, CDR2 SASEGT, per germline. Here the CDR3 DNA reads TGTGCCAGCAGCCTTTCGCCGGGGGAAGGGACCTACGAGCAGTACTTC. Protein product: CASSLSPGEGTYEQYF.